A selection of T cell receptor beta chains follows, all from one sample in a study of monozygotic twins with cystic fibrosis. Sequenced by immunoSEQ multiplex PCR; TCRdb stores in-frame clones only, minus some. This table holds tens of thousands of clones, 95% to 98% found once. Sequencing was carried out using blood. These receptors all stem from a girl aged 2-10 years with cystic fibrosis. Each CDR3 is given with its conserved first and last residue. The D gene is left open where the match is weak. Not every row has a clone size; where given, it reads once, few, many or a size class.

d_call j_call v_call clone_size cdr3_nt cdr3_aa
- TRBJ1-4 TRBV19 once TGTGCCAGTAGTATGGTCAGGAATGAAAAACTGTTTTTT CASSMVRNEKLFF
- TRBJ2-7 TRBV15 - TGTGCCACCAGCAGAGGAGGGACTCTAAACTACGAGCAGTACTTC CATSRGGTLNYEQYF
- TRBJ2-6 TRBV19 - TGTGCCAGTGACTCTGGGGCCAACGTCCTGACTTTC CASDSGANVLTF
TRBD1 TRBJ2-1 TRBV6-5 - TGTGCCAGCAGCCCAGGGGGACAGGTCAATGAGCAGTTCTTC CASSPGGQVNEQFF
- TRBJ1-2 TRBV11-2 - TGTGCCAGCAACATCGATCAGGGGAGCTATGGCTACACCTTC CASNIDQGSYGYTF
TRBD2 TRBJ2-5 TRBV11-2 - TGTGCCAGCAGCCTGGGACTAGCGGAGACCCAGTACTTC CASSLGLAETQYF
TRBD1 TRBJ1-5 TRBV28 - TGTGCCAGCAGTATCGGGACAGCTTATAGCAATCAGCCCCAGCATTTT CASSIGTAYSNQPQHF
- TRBJ1-1 TRBV21-1 - TGTGCCAAAACCGGACAGGGGATTAAGGCTGAAGCTTTCTTT CAKTGQGIKAEAFF
TRBD2 TRBJ2-6 TRBV7-9 - TGTGCCAGCAGCCCCAGCCGACTAGCGGATCTCTCTGGGGCCAACGTCCTGACTTTC CASSPSRLADLSGANVLTF
- TRBJ1-1 TRBV5-4 - TGTGCCAGCAGCTTGCCCGACACTGAAGCTTTCTTT CASSLPDTEAFF
- TRBJ1-2 TRBV30 - TGTGCCTGGATCCCTGCAAGGGACTATGGCTACACCTTC CAWIPARDYGYTF
TRBD2 TRBJ2-1 TRBV5-4 - TGTGCCAGCAGCTTGAATCCTAGCGGGAGAAACGATGAGCAGTTCTTC CASSLNPSGRNDEQFF
- TRBJ2-7 TRBV5-5 - TGTGCCAGCAGCCCAATAGGGAACGAGCAGTACTTC CASSPIGNEQYF
- TRBJ1-3 TRBV7-9 - TGTGCCAGCAGCTTAATTCAGGGGATACCCTCTGGAAACACCATATATTTT CASSLIQGIPSGNTIYF
- TRBJ1-5 TRBV6-4 - TGTGCCAGCAGAGAACAGGGTGGGGAAGTTCAGCCCCAGCATTTT CASREQGGEVQPQHF
- TRBJ2-7 TRBV5-6 - TGTGCCAGCACCCTGGGAGGTGCCTACGAGCAGTACTTC CASTLGGAYEQYF
- TRBJ1-5 TRBV4-1 - TGCGCCAGCAGTCCGGACCTAGACACGGCCAATCAGCCCCAGCATTTT CASSPDLDTANQPQHF
- TRBJ2-3 TRBV27 - TGTGCCACCGCCGCACTAGTCACAGATACGCAGTATTTT CATAALVTDTQYF
TRBD2 TRBJ2-7 TRBV7-2 - TGTGCCAGCAGCTTGTCGCTAGCGGGAGGCGGGCAGTACTTC CASSLSLAGGGQYF
TRBD1 TRBJ2-1 TRBV4-1 once TGCGCCAGCAGCCACCTCCGGGACAGGGTTAATGAGCAGTTCTTC CASSHLRDRVNEQFF
- TRBJ1-1 TRBV2 - TGTGCCAGCACGCAGCGGGCCCTCCCTGAAGCTTTCTTT CASTQRALPEAFF
- TRBJ2-1 TRBV9 - TGTGCCAGCAGCGTAGGCGATAGCGGATCCTACAATGAGCAGTTCTTC CASSVGDSGSYNEQFF
TRBD1 TRBJ2-7 TRBV7-8 - TGTGCCAGCAGCTTAGAAAGGGGGCGATACGAGCAGTACTTC CASSLERGRYEQYF
TRBD2 TRBJ2-7 TRBV7-9 - TGTGCCAGCAGCTTTAACCCCGGGGGGGAGCAGTACTTC CASSFNPGGEQYF
TRBD2 TRBJ2-2 TRBV9 - TGTGCCAGCAGCGACCGGGAGGGCCAAATAAGGGAGCTGTTTTTT CASSDREGQIRELFF
TRBD1 TRBJ1-2 TRBV29-1 - TGCAGCGTTGGTTTAGGGGGCGCGTATGGCTACACCTTC CSVGLGGAYGYTF